The T cell receptor (beta chain) under discussion was sequenced for a study of shared clonotypes between healthy human individuals. Regarding the study as a whole: Richness estimates generally favored naive over memory subsets. With few donors, the genetic and exposure-history diversity represented was limited.

A word on this clone: What it binds is not known. The same CDR3 arises from other DNA sequences in this sample as well.

J was trimmed by 2 bases and V by 1 base; bases with no gene match: 2. The length of the CDR3 is 15 residues. Germline CDR1 reads SEHNR; CDR2 reads FQNEAQ (reference sequence). An even split of each subset's genomic DNA across several immunoSEQ plates was performed. Sequencing used immunoSEQ multiplex PCR; TCRdb keeps in-frame clones, though not all of them. Counted here are under 650,000 clones, 90% to 97% occurring once; the ten biggest clones make up less than 0.06%. V gene TRBV7-9 combines with J gene TRBJ2-7; 10 positions agree with TRBD2. The receptor's source is a woman in her 30s in good health. Sequencing input: naive CD4+ T cells sorted from blood. The subset is: CD45RA+ positively selected. The chain's CDR3 is CASSLGTSGTYEQYF. The CDR3 DNA reads TGTGCCAGCAGCTTAGGGACTAGCGGTACCTACGAGCAGTACTTC.